This TCR beta chain was found in a study of identical twins. Germline V gene lookup returns CDR1 MNHEY and CDR2 SMNVEV (reference sequence). The V gene lost 5 bases and the J gene lost 5 bases, with 30 bases spanning the gap. The CDR3 totals 19 residues. MiXCR was run by TCRdb on the 5' RACE reads, yielding one entry per CDR3 protein. The top ten clones hold over 2% of a sample with around 280,000 distinct CDR3 sequences, approximately 8% of them seen once. This sample was shared with a second study, whose subject was yellow fever vaccine responses in identical twins. This second study says: As reported, the vaccine T cell response of twins seemed partly convergent and partly personalized.

The chain combines TRBV27 with TRBJ1-2; D remains ambiguous. This sequence originates from a woman in her late teens or twenties in good health. Sequencing was carried out using memory (CD45RO+) T cells sorted from blood. The CDR3 region has the DNA TGTGCCAGCAGTACATCCATCGAGGCCACTCTACCTTTTTCGTATGGCTACACCTTC. Amino acid sequence: CASSTSIEATLPFSYGYTF.